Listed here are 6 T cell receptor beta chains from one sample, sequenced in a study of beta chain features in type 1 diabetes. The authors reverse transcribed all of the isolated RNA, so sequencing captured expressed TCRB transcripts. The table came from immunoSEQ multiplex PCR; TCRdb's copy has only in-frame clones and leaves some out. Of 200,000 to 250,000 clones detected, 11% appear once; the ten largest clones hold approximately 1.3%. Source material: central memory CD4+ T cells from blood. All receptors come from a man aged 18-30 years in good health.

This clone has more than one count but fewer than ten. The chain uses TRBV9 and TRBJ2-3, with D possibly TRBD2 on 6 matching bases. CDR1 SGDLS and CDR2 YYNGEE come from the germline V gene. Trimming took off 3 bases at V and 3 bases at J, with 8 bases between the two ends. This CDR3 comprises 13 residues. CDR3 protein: CASSGGTTDTQYF. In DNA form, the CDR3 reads TGTGCCAGCAGCGGGGGGACTACAGATACGCAGTATTTT.

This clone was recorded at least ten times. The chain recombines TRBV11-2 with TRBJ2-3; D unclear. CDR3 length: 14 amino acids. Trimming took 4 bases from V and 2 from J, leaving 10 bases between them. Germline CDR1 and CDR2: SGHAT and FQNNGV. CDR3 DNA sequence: TGTGCCAGCAGCTCCATTCTTGCCACAGATACGCAGTATTTT. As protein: CASSSILATDTQYF.

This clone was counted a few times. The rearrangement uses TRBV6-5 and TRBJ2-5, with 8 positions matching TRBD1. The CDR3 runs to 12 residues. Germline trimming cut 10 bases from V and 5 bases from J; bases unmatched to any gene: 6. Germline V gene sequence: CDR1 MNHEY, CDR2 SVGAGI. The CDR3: CAIGQGAETQYF. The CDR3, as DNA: TGTGCCATCGGGCAGGGGGCTGAGACCCAGTACTTC.

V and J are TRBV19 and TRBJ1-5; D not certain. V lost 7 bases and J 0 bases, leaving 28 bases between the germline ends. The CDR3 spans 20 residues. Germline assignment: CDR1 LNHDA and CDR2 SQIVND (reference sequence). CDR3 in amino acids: CASIPTGREPQTYSNQPQHF. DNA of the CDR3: TGTGCCAGTATCCCCACCGGCAGAGAACCTCAAACGTATAGCAATCAGCCCCAGCATTTT.

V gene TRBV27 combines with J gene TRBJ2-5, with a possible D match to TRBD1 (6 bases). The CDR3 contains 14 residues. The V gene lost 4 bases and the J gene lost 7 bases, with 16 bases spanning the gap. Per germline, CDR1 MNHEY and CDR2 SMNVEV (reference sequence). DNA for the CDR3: TGTGCCAGCAGTTCTGGCTGGGACACCGGGACCCAGTACTTC. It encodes CASSSGWDTGTQYF.

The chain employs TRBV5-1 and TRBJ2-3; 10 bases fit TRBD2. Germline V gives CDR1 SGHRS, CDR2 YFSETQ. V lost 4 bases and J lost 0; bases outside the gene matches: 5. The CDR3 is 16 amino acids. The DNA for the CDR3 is TGCGCCAGCAGCCGCCTGACTAGCGGGAGCACAGATACGCAGTATTTT. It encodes CASSRLTSGSTDTQYF.